Sequencing of this T cell receptor beta chain was carried out in a study of vaccination effects on CD4 cells after COVID-19. Culturing for around ten days preceded CD4+ T cell isolation. Study-wide results and caveats: Relatively few convalescent patients took part in the study, which had no early post-infection timepoints. Clones that were induced by infection or by vaccine showed marked contraction late after vaccination. Spike-reactive clones detected post-vaccine in convalescents consisted mainly of new vaccine-induced clones.

The repertoire was sequenced with immunoSEQ multiplex PCR; TCRdb's copy has only in-frame clones and lacks some. The data contain approximately 47,000 clones, about 80% of them singletons. This clone was seen a handful of times. Its antigen is still unknown. Trimming removed 3 bases at V and 4 bases at J, with 12 bases between. The CDR3 spans 14 residues. The germline V gene has CDR1 SEHNR and CDR2 FQNEAQ (reference sequence). V is TRBV7-9 and J is TRBJ1-1; D may be TRBD1 (5 bases). The source of this sequence is a human donor who had a prior SARS-CoV-2 infection. Specimen: CD4+ T cells from PBMCs cultured without peptide, collected before COVID-19 vaccination. The CDR3: CASSFGTGFTEAFF. The DNA for the CDR3 is TGTGCCAGCAGCTTCGGTACAGGATTCACTGAAGCTTTCTTT.